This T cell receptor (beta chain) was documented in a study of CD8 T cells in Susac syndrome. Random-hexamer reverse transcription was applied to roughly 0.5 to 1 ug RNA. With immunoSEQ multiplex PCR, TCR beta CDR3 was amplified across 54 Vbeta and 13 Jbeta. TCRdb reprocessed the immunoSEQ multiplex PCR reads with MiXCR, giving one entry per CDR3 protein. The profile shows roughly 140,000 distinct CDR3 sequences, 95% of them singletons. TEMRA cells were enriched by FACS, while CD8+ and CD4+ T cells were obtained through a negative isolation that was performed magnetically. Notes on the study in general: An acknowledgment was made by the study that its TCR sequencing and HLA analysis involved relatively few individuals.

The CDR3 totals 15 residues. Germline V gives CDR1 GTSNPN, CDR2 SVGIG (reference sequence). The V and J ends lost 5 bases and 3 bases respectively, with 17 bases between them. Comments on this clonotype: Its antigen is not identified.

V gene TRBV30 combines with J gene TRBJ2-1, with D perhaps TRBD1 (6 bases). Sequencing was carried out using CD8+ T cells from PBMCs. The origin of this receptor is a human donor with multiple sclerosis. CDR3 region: CAWSRRTDNYNEQFF. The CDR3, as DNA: TGTGCCTGGTCTAGACGGACAGATAACTACAATGAGCAGTTCTTC.